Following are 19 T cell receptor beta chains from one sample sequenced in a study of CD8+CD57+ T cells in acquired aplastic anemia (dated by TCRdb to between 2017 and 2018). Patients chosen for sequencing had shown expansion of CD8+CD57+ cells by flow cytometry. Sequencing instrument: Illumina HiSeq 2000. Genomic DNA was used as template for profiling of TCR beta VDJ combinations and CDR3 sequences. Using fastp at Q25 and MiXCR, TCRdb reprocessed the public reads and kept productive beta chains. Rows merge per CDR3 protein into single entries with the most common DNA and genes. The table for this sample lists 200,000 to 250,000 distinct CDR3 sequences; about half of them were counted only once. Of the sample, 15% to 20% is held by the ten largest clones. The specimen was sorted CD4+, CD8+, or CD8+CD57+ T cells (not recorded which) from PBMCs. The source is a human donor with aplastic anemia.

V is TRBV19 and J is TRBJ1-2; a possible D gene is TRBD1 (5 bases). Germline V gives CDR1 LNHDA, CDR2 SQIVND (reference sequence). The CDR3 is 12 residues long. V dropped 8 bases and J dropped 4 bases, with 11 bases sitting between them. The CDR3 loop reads CASGEGSYGYTF. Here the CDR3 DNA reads TGTGCCAGTGGCGAGGGGTCCTATGGCTACACCTTC. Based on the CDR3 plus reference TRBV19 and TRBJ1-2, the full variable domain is DGGITQSPKYLFRKEGQNVTLSCEQNLNHDAMYWYRQDPGQGLRLIYYSQIVNDFQKGDIAEGYSVSREKKESFPLTVTSAQKNPTAFYLCASGEGSYGYTFGSGTRLTVV.

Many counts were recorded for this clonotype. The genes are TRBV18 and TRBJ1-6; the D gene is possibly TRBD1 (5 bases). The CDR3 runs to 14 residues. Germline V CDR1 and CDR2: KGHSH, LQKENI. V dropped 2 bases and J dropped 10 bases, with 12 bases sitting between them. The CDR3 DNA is TGTGCCAGCTCACCAGGGGGTGTCCAATCACCCCTCCACTTT. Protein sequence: CASSPGGVQSPLHF.

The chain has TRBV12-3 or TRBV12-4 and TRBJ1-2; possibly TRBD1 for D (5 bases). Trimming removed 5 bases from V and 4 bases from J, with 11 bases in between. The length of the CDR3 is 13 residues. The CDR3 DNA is TGTGCCAGCAGTCCGGGACGGAGCTATGGCTACACCTTC. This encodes CASSPGRSYGYTF.

CDR3 in DNA: TGTGCCAGCAGCCGTATTACAGAGAATTCACCCCTCCACTTT. It codes for CASSRITENSPLHF. The chain carries TRBV2 and TRBJ1-6; no reliable D call. Germline V gene lookup returns CDR1 SNHLY and CDR2 FYNNEI. The CDR3 runs to 14 residues. Deletions cut 6 bases from V and 7 bases from J, with 13 bases between.

The CDR3 protein is CASSTTGNTGELFF. DNA of the CDR3: TGTGCCAGCAGCACAACAGGGAACACCGGGGAGCTGTTTTTT. The chain combines TRBV5-4 with TRBJ2-2, with D maybe TRBD1 (5 bases). Trimming removed 4 bases from V and 1 base from J, with 8 bases in between. CDR3 size: 14 residues. Germline V gives CDR1 SGHNT, CDR2 YYREEE (reference sequence). The variable domain in full, with the rest retrieved from reference TRBV5-4 and TRBJ2-2, is ETGVTQSPTHLIKTRGQQVTLRCSSQSGHNTVSWYQQALGQGPQFIFQYYREEENGRGNFPPRFSGLQFPNYSSELNVNALELDDSALYLCASSTTGNTGELFFGEGSRLTVL.

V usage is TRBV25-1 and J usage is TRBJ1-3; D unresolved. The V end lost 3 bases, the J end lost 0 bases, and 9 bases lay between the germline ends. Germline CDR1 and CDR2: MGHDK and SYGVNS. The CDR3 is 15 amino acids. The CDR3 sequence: CASSDTRNSGNTIYF. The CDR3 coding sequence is TGTGCCAGCAGTGACACCAGAAACTCTGGAAACACCATATATTTT. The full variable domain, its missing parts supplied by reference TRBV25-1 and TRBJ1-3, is EADIYQTPRYLVIGTGKKITLECSQTMGHDKMYWYQQDPGMELHLIHYSYGVNSTEKGDLSSESTVSRIRTEHFPLTLESARPSHTSQYLCASSDTRNSGNTIYFGEGSWLTVV.

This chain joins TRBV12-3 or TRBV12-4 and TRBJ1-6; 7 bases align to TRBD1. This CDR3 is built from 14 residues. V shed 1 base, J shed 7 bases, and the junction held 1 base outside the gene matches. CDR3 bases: TGTGCCAGCAGTTTAGTGGACAGGAATTCACCCCTCCACTTT. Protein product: CASSLVDRNSPLHF.

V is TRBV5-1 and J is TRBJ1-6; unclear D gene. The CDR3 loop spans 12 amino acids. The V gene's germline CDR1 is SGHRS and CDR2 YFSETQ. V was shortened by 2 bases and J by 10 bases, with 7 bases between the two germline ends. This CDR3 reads CASSFDGSPLHF. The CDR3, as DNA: TGCGCCAGCAGCTTTGACGGGTCACCCCTCCACTTT.

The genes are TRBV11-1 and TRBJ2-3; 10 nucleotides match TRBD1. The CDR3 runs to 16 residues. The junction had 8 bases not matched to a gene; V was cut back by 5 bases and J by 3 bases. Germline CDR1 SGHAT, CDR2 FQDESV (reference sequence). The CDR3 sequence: CASSNRTGGLTDTQYF. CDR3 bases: TGTGCCAGCAGCAACAGGACAGGGGGTTTGACAGATACGCAGTATTTT. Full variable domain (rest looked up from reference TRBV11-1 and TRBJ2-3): EAEVAQSPRYKITEKSQAVAFWCDPISGHATLYWYRQILGQGPELLVQFQDESVVDDSQLPKDRFSAERLKGVDSTLKIQPAELGDSAMYLCASSNRTGGLTDTQYFGPGTRLTVL.

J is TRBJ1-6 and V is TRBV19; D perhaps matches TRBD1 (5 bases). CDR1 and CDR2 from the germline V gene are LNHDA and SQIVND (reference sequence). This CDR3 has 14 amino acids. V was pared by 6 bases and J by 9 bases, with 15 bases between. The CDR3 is CASSIGGGGSPLHF. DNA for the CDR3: TGTGCCAGTAGCATTGGAGGCGGGGGTTCACCCCTCCACTTT.

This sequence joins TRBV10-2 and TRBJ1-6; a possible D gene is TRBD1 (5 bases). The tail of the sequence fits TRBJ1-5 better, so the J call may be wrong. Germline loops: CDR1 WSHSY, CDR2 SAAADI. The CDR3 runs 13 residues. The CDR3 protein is CASSEDRNQPQHF. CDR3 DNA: TGCGCCAGCAGTGAGGACAGAAATCAGCCCCAGCATTTT.

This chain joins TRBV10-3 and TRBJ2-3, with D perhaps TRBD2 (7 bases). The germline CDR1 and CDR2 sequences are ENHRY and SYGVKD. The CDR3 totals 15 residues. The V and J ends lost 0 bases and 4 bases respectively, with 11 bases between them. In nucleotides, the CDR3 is TGTGCCATCAGTGAGTCTTGGGGGGGGCCAGATACGCAGTATTTT. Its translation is CAISESWGGPDTQYF.

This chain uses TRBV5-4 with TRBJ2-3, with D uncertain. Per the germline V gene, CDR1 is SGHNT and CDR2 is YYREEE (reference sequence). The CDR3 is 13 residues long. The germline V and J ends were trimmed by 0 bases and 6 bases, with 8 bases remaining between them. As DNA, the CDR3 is TGTGCCAGCAGCTTGGATATACAGGATACGCAGTATTTT. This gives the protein CASSLDIQDTQYF.

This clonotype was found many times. The CDR3 here is CASSLTGVNTEAFF. The DNA of the CDR3 is TGTGCCAGCAGCTTAACCGGCGTGAACACTGAAGCTTTCTTT. This chain connects TRBV12-3 or TRBV12-4 to TRBJ1-1; D gene unclear. This CDR3 region has 14 residues. V lost 6 bases and J 0 bases, leaving 11 bases between the germline ends.

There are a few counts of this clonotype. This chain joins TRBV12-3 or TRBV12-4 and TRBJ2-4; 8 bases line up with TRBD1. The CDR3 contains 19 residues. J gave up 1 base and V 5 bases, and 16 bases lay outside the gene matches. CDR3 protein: CASSEGQGAISMAKNIQYF. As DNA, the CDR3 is TGTGCCAGCAGTGAAGGTCAGGGGGCGATTTCGATGGCCAAAAACATTCAGTACTTC.

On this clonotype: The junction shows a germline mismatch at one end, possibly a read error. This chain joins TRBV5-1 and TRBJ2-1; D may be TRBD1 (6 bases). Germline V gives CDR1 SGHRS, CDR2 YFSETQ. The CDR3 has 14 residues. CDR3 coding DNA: TGCACCAGCAGCTTGGAGGACAGTTACAATGAGCAGTTCTTC. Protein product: CTSSLEDSYNEQFF.

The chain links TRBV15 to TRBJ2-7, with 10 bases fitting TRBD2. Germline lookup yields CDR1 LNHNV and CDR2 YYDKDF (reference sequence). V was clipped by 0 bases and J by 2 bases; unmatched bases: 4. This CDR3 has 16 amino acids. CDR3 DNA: TGTGCCACCAGCAGAGATCGGACTAGCGGAACCTACGAGCAGTACTTC. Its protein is CATSRDRTSGTYEQYF.

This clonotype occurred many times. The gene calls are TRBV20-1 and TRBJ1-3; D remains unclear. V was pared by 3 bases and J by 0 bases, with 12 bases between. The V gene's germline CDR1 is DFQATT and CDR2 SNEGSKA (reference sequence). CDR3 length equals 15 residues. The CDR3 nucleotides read TGCAGTGCTAGGGGCATGAGCACCTCTGGAAACACCATATATTTT. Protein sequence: CSARGMSTSGNTIYF.

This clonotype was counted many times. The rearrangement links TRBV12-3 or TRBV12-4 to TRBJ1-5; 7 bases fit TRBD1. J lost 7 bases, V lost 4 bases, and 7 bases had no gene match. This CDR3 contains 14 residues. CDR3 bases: TGTGCCAGCAGTTCCAGGGGGATAGACCAGCCCCAGCATTTT. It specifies CASSSRGIDQPQHF.